The sequence of this T cell receptor (beta chain) was determined in a study of metastatic and nonmetastatic thyroid tumors. The germline V gene encodes CDR1 MGHDK and CDR2 SYGVNS. Trimming removed 0 bases at V and 1 base at J, with 6 bases between. This CDR3 region has 15 residues. TCRdb re-processed the PCR reads through MiXCR. The top ten hold less than 20% of the sample, which has some 7,800 clones, about 32% seen once. Treatment of any kind had been given to no patient before thyroid surgery. This clonotype was obtained from a female donor with papillary thyroid cancer or a benign thyroid nodule (not recorded which). Some clones in this sample may be carry-over from other donors' samples. The sequenced sample consisted of tumor tissue. The rearrangement uses TRBV25-1 and TRBJ2-2; D unresolved. The CDR3 is CASSEYLRNTGELFF. The CDR3 region has the DNA TGTGCCAGCAGTGAATATTTACGGAACACCGGGGAGCTGTTTTTT.